The 15 T cell receptor beta chains below all came from one sample that was sequenced in a study of blood T cell dynamics during melanoma immunotherapy. Profiled with immunoSEQ multiplex PCR; TCRdb holds only in-frame clones, not every one. The sample lists some 150 clones, 80% to 95% seen once, with 10% in the top ten. Time point noted: pre-treatment baseline. This sample comprised naive CD8+ T cells from blood, obtained from a patient treated with checkpoint blockade. The receptor set was obtained from a human donor with melanoma.

The CDR3 sequence: CASSQRTGVNEKLFF. Written as DNA, the CDR3 is TGTGCCAGCAGCCAACGGACAGGGGTTAATGAAAAACTGTTTTTT. The chain has TRBV4-2 and TRBJ1-4, with 9 bases lining up with TRBD1. The CDR3 has 15 residues. Trimming took 2 bases from V and 4 from J; bases not matched to a gene: 2. The V gene's germline CDR1 is LGHNA and CDR2 YNFKEQ.

The chain carries TRBV2 and TRBJ1-1; the D is unclear. Trimming stripped 11 bases from V and 7 bases from J, with 14 bases between. Germline CDR1 is SNHLY and CDR2 is FYNNEI. The CDR3 spans 11 residues. The CDR3 bases are TGTGCCCCCCTGACTCGGCTTGAAGCTTTCTTT. It specifies CAPLTRLEAFF.

The J gene is TRBJ1-4, the V gene TRBV4-3; a weak D match, TRBD1 (5 bases). The length of the CDR3 is 16 residues. V dropped 5 bases and J dropped 4 bases, with 17 bases sitting between them. In germline, CDR1 is LGHNA, CDR2 YSLEER. The CDR3 DNA follows: TGCGCCAGCAGCGCATTCTGGGGCAGGGATAATGAAAAACTGTTTTTT. Its protein product is CASSAFWGRDNEKLFF.

V is TRBV6-1 and J is TRBJ2-1, with TRBD2 as a possible D gene (6 bases). Germline V gene data show CDR1 as MNHNS and CDR2 as SASEGT. This CDR3 comprises 14 residues. Between the trimmed V and J ends, which lost 8 bases and 5 bases, there was a span of 16 bases. The CDR3 here is CASSQGWGDNEQFF. The DNA of the CDR3 is TGTGCCAGCTCCCAGGGTTGGGGGGACAATGAGCAGTTCTTC.

V is TRBV29-1 and J is TRBJ2-2; D is unclear. The CDR3 has 11 amino acids. Germline loops: CDR1 SQVTM, CDR2 ANQGSEA. CDR3 region: CGLLGGGELFF. CDR3 coding DNA: TGCGGTTTATTGGGTGGCGGGGAGCTGTTTTTT.

The gene calls are TRBV5-4 and TRBJ1-6; D uncertain. The CDR3 covers 18 residues. V lost 0 bases, J lost 2 bases, and 15 bases lay in between. Per germline, CDR1 SGHNT and CDR2 YYREEE (reference sequence). CDR3 nucleotide sequence: TGTGCCAGCAGCTTGGGGTTCGGGGAGTCGGCCTATAATTCACCCCTCCACTTT. This translates into CASSLGFGESAYNSPLHF. The variable domain in full, with the rest retrieved from reference TRBV5-4 and TRBJ1-6, is ETGVTQSPTHLIKTRGQQVTLRCSSQSGHNTVSWYQQALGQGPQFIFQYYREEENGRGNFPPRFSGLQFPNYSSELNVNALELDDSALYLCASSLGFGESAYNSPLHFGNGTRLTVT.

This chain links TRBV9 with TRBJ1-2; D might be TRBD1 (5 bases). The CDR3 has 14 amino acids. Per germline, CDR1 SGDLS and CDR2 YYNGEE. The V gene lost 0 bases and the J gene lost 6 bases, with 12 bases spanning the gap. CDR3 in amino acids: CASSVGQGYHGYTF. CDR3 nucleotides: TGTGCCAGCAGCGTAGGCCAGGGATACCATGGCTACACCTTC. Based on the CDR3 plus reference TRBV9 and TRBJ1-2, the full variable domain is DSGVTQTPKHLITATGQRVTLRCSPRSGDLSVYWYQQSLDQGLQFLIQYYNGEERAKGNILERFSAQQFPDLHSELNLSSLELGDSALYFCASSVGQGYHGYTFGSGTRLTVV.

The genes are TRBV30 and TRBJ2-1; TRBD2 is a possible D gene (5 bases). The germline V and J ends were trimmed by 1 base and 4 bases, with 14 bases remaining between them. The CDR3 is 15 residues long. Germline assignment: CDR1 GTSNPN and CDR2 SVGIG (reference sequence). The CDR3 sequence: CAWSADSRGYNEQFF. The CDR3 DNA reads TGTGCCTGGAGTGCGGATAGCCGAGGGTACAATGAGCAGTTCTTC.

The V call is TRBV27, the J call TRBJ2-1; 8 bases fit TRBD2. Germline trimming cut 1 base from V and 5 bases from J; bases unmatched to any gene: 4. This CDR3 spans 15 amino acids. Per the germline V gene, CDR1 is MNHEY and CDR2 is SMNVEV (reference sequence). CDR3 in DNA: TGTGCCAGCAGTTTATACGGGAGGGCTAACAATGAGCAGTTCTTC. This translates into CASSLYGRANNEQFF.

This chain links TRBV19 with TRBJ1-5; tentatively, D is TRBD1 (5 bases). In germline, CDR1 is LNHDA, CDR2 SQIVND (reference sequence). This CDR3 has 15 amino acids. V lost 4 bases, J lost 2 bases, and 12 bases lay in between. The CDR3 bases are TGTGCCAGTAGTACCTCCGGGGGTGGCAATCAGCCCCAGCATTTT. This gives the protein CASSTSGGGNQPQHF. Supplemented by reference TRBV19 and TRBJ1-5, the full variable domain reads DGGITQSPKYLFRKEGQNVTLSCEQNLNHDAMYWYRQDPGQGLRLIYYSQIVNDFQKGDIAEGYSVSREKKESFPLTVTSAQKNPTAFYLCASSTSGGGNQPQHFGDGTRLSIL.

V and J are TRBV11-2 and TRBJ2-3; TRBD2 matches 7 bases. V lost 3 bases to trimming and J lost 4 bases; unmatched junction nucleotides: 4. The CDR3 spans 14 residues. In germline, CDR1 is SGHAT, CDR2 FQNNGV. The CDR3 region has the DNA TGTGCCAGCAGCTTTGGGAGGGCCCCAGATACGCAGTATTTT. This gives the protein CASSFGRAPDTQYF.

The gene calls are TRBV2 and TRBJ2-2; a weak D match, TRBD2 (5 bases). The CDR3 consists of 15 residues. Per the germline V gene, CDR1 is SNHLY and CDR2 is FYNNEI. V was clipped by 2 bases and J by 0 bases, with 7 bases between them. CDR3 sequence reads: CASSETRSNTGELFF. CDR3 bases: TGTGCCAGCAGTGAAACTAGGTCGAACACCGGGGAGCTGTTTTTT. Looking up the rest from reference TRBV2 and TRBJ2-2 gives the full variable domain: EPEVTQTPSHQVTQMGQEVILRCVPISNHLYFYWYRQILGQKVEFLVSFYNNEISEKSEIFDDQFSVERPDGSNFTLKIRSTKLEDSAMYFCASSETRSNTGELFFGEGSRLTVL.

This clone occurred a few times. This chain joins TRBV15 and TRBJ1-1; 7 bases are a match to TRBD1. With 3 bases clipped from V and 1 base from J, the junction kept 5 bases outside the gene matches. CDR1 is LNHNV, CDR2 YYDKDF, per germline (reference sequence). CDR3 length: 15 amino acids. The CDR3 is CATSSSGTANTEAFF. For the CDR3, the DNA is TGTGCCACCAGCAGTTCCGGGACAGCGAACACTGAAGCTTTCTTT.

The rearrangement uses TRBV30 and TRBJ2-2, with 7 bases matching TRBD2. The CDR3 runs to 14 residues. The germline gives CDR1 GTSNPN, CDR2 SVGIG (reference sequence). Losses at the gene ends were 2 bases for V and 4 bases for J; bases not matched to a gene: 4. CDR3 residues: CAWSRAGVTGELFF. For the CDR3, the DNA is TGTGCCTGGAGTCGGGCGGGAGTCACCGGGGAGCTGTTTTTT.

This clone appeared a few times. This chain connects TRBV7-9 to TRBJ2-1; 8 nucleotides align to TRBD2. Germline trimming cut 4 bases from V and 6 bases from J; bases unmatched to any gene: 2. The CDR3 length is 13 residues. CDR1 SEHNR and CDR2 FQNEAQ come from the germline V gene (reference sequence). The CDR3 coding sequence is TGTGCCAGCAGCTATACTAGCGGCAATGAGCAGTTCTTC. This sequence encodes CASSYTSGNEQFF.